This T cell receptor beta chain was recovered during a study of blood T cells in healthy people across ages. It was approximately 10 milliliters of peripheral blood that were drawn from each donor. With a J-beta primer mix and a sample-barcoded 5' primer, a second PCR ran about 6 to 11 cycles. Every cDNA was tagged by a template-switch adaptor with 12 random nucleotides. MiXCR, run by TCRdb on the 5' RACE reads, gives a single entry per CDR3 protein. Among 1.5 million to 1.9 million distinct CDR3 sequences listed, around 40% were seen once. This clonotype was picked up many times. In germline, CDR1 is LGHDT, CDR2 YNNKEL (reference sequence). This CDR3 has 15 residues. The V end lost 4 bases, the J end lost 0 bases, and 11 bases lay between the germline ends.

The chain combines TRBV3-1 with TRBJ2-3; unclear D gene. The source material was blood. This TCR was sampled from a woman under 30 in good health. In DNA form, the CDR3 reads TGTGCCAGCAGCCCGACATCGACTAGCACAGATACGCAGTATTTT. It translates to CASSPTSTSTDTQYF.